This T cell receptor (beta chain) was captured by sequencing in a study of T-cell memory formation after mild COVID-19. Study background: TCR clustering was largely donor specific. Study-level points and caveats: There was a balanced CD4/CD8 profile in clones contracting day 15 to 85, and later expanders leaned CD4+. Memory sampled before infection contained some responding clones, suggesting cross-reactive memory joined. SARS-CoV-2 specificity of second-wave clones peaking day 37 was unconfirmed.

Germline values: CDR1 LNHDA, CDR2 SQIVND (reference sequence). This CDR3 has 16 amino acids. The V end was cut by 8 bases, the J end by 3 bases, with 22 bases between. Remarks on this clonotype: Its antigen is unknown.

TCRdb reprocessed the 5' RACE reads with MiXCR, giving one entry per CDR3 protein. This sample has around 65,000 distinct CDR3 sequences, with 9% to 9.5% found just once. V gene TRBV19 combines with J gene TRBJ1-2, with D possibly being TRBD1 (5 bases). The sample consisted of PBMCs or a T cell subset sorted from them (not recorded which). This clonotype was sampled from a man between 18 and 29 years old who had mild COVID-19 (a few samples of this study predate the infection). Cell type and time point are not known. CDR3 coding DNA: TGTGCCAGTTCACTGGGGGGGACTCTCAACGACTATGGCTACACCTTC. Translation gives CASSLGGTLNDYGYTF. Full variable domain (remainder filled in from reference TRBV19 and TRBJ1-2): DGGITQSPKYLFRKEGQNVTLSCEQNLNHDAMYWYRQDPGQGLRLIYYSQIVNDFQKGDIAEGYSVSREKKESFPLTVTSAQKNPTAFYLCASSLGGTLNDYGYTFGSGTRLTVV.